A selection of T cell receptor beta chains follows, all from one sample in a study of early T cells in non-severe SARS-CoV-2 infection. TCRdb recomputed calls from the 5' RACE reads with MiXCR, one row per CDR3 protein. The sample records some 35,000 distinct CDR3 sequences, 3% to 4% being singletons. The specimen sequenced was whole blood. These receptors all come from an adult who was a healthcare worker with PCR-confirmed SARS-CoV-2 infection or an uninfected control (not recorded which). Both conserved end residues are part of each CDR3. D genes are given only for firm matches. Clone size is shown for a subset of rows, as once, few, many or a class of expanded clone.

J: TRBJ2-4; V: TRBV29-1; D: NA; length: 16; size: NA; DNA: TGCAGCGCCCAGGGAGGGGGCATGGCACCCAAAAACATTCAGTACTTC; CDR3: CSAQGGGMAPKNIQYF
J: TRBJ1-1; V: TRBV19; D: NA; length: 12; size: many; DNA: TGTGCCAGTATGAGAATTGGCACTGAAGCTTTCTTT; CDR3: CASMRIGTEAFF
J: TRBJ2-5; V: TRBV2; D: TRBD1; length: 16; size: NA; DNA: TGTGCCAGCAGGCATCTCCGGGACAGGGGACGAGAGACCCAGTACTTC; CDR3: CASRHLRDRGRETQYF
J: TRBJ1-1; V: TRBV18; D: NA; length: 12; size: many; DNA: TGTGCCAGCTCCCCCGGAGCGACTGAAGCTTTCTTT; CDR3: CASSPGATEAFF
J: TRBJ2-1; V: TRBV3-1; D: TRBD2; length: 14; size: many; DNA: TGTGCCAGCAGCCAAGATCCAACCGGGACTAGTCCGTTCTTC; CDR3: CASSQDPTGTSPFF
J: TRBJ2-7; V: TRBV6-2/TRBV6-3; D: NA; length: 14; size: many; DNA: TGTGCCAGCATCTCCGGGCGGACTAACTACGAGCAGTACTTC; CDR3: CASISGRTNYEQYF
J: TRBJ1-2; V: TRBV3-1; D: NA; length: 15; size: many; DNA: TGTGCCAGCAGCCAGCGCGGGGCGGCTAACTATGGCTACACCTTC; CDR3: CASSQRGAANYGYTF
J: TRBJ1-1; V: TRBV7-3; D: NA; length: 14; size: many; DNA: TGTGCCAGCAGCTTACAGCCACGAGGGACTGAAGCTTTCTTT; CDR3: CASSLQPRGTEAFF
J: TRBJ1-2; V: TRBV2; D: NA; length: 14; size: many; DNA: TGTGCCAGCGTAATCGTCGGGTTTAACTATGGCTACACCTTC; CDR3: CASVIVGFNYGYTF
J: TRBJ1-6; V: TRBV20-1; D: TRBD1; length: 15; size: NA; DNA: TGCAGTGTCCAACCGGGACAGGGTTTCGATTCACCCCTCCACTTT; CDR3: CSVQPGQGFDSPLHF
J: TRBJ1-1; V: TRBV5-1; D: TRBD1; length: 13; size: many; DNA: TGCGCCAGCAGTCCAGGGGGCTACACTGAAGCTTTCTTT; CDR3: CASSPGGYTEAFF
J: TRBJ2-1; V: TRBV20-1; D: TRBD2; length: 16; size: many; DNA: TGCAGTGCTAGATCGTCGGGAGGAAGCTCCTACAATGAGCAGTTCTTC; CDR3: CSARSSGGSSYNEQFF
J: TRBJ2-5; V: TRBV29-1; D: TRBD2; length: 14; size: many; DNA: TGCAGCGTTGATGGGCCTAGCGGCCAAGAGACCCAGTACTTC; CDR3: CSVDGPSGQETQYF
J: TRBJ2-7; V: TRBV5-4; D: NA; length: 14; size: few; DNA: TGTGCCAGCAGCGTGACAGGAAAGGAAAACGAGCAGTACTTC; CDR3: CASSVTGKENEQYF
J: TRBJ2-7; V: TRBV20-1; D: NA; length: 10; size: many; DNA: TGCAGTGCTAGAGATGACGAGCAGTACTTC; CDR3: CSARDDEQYF
J: TRBJ2-2; V: TRBV4-1; D: NA; length: 16; size: many; DNA: TGCGCCAGCAGCCATACTCCGCAGGGGAACAACGGGGAGCTGTTTTTT; CDR3: CASSHTPQGNNGELFF
J: TRBJ1-6; V: TRBV29-1; D: NA; length: 13; size: few; DNA: TGCAGCGTTGAGACATCCCCGAATTCACCCCTCCACTTT; CDR3: CSVETSPNSPLHF
J: TRBJ2-2; V: TRBV12-3/TRBV12-4; D: NA; length: 15; size: NA; DNA: TGTGCCAGCAGTTTACTAGTCTCGGGGGACGGGGAGCTGTTTTTT; CDR3: CASSLLVSGDGELFF
J: TRBJ1-1; V: TRBV7-2; D: NA; length: 15; size: many; DNA: TGTGCCAGCAGCAGAACAGGAATAACGAACACTGAAGCTTTCTTT; CDR3: CASSRTGITNTEAFF
J: TRBJ2-1; V: TRBV7-3; D: NA; length: 17; size: many; DNA: TGTGCCAGCAGCTTAAAGGGCGGGTTATCTCCTTACAATGAGCAGTTCTTC; CDR3: CASSLKGGLSPYNEQFF
J: TRBJ2-5; V: TRBV20-1; D: NA; length: 11; size: many; DNA: TGCAGTGCTAGAGATCCGGGGACCCAGTACTTC; CDR3: CSARDPGTQYF
J: TRBJ2-3; V: TRBV20-1; D: NA; length: 18; size: few; DNA: TGCAGTGCTAGAGATTTTAGCCAGACCCGCTCTAGCACAGATACGCAGTATTTT; CDR3: CSARDFSQTRSSTDTQYF
J: TRBJ1-3; V: TRBV7-2; D: TRBD1; length: 15; size: many; DNA: TGTGCCAGCAGCCGCTCAGGGGGATATGGAAACACCATATATTTT; CDR3: CASSRSGGYGNTIYF
J: TRBJ2-7; V: TRBV7-9; D: NA; length: 16; size: many; DNA: TGTGCCAGCAGCTTAACCGGTCAGGGGCCATTTCAGGAGCAGTACTTC; CDR3: CASSLTGQGPFQEQYF
J: TRBJ2-2; V: TRBV29-1; D: TRBD1; length: 14; size: many; DNA: TGCAGCGTGCAGCCAGGGGGCTACACCGGGGAGCTGTTTTTT; CDR3: CSVQPGGYTGELFF
J: TRBJ2-5; V: TRBV19; D: NA; length: 13; size: many; DNA: TGTGCCAGTAGTCTTCGGTCGGGAGAGACCCAGTACTTC; CDR3: CASSLRSGETQYF
J: TRBJ2-5; V: TRBV28; D: NA; length: 17; size: many; DNA: TGTGCCAGCAGTTTAATTTCCGGGGGTCGTCGTATAGAGACCCAGTACTTC; CDR3: CASSLISGGRRIETQYF
J: TRBJ2-7; V: TRBV6-1; D: NA; length: 15; size: many; DNA: TGTGCCAGCCTAAGGGGGACCGCCGGGGCGTACGAGCAGTACTTC; CDR3: CASLRGTAGAYEQYF
J: TRBJ2-2; V: TRBV6-2/TRBV6-3; D: TRBD1; length: 13; size: few; DNA: TGTGCCAGTACAGGGGGGAACACCGGGGAGCTGTTTTTT; CDR3: CASTGGNTGELFF
J: TRBJ2-2; V: TRBV6-2/TRBV6-3; D: TRBD2; length: 17; size: many; DNA: TGTGCCAGCCGACTCGGGACTAGCGGGACGAACACCGGGGAGCTGTTTTTT; CDR3: CASRLGTSGTNTGELFF
J: TRBJ2-4; V: TRBV7-2; D: TRBD2; length: 15; size: NA; DNA: TGTGCCAGCAGCTCCCCCCGAGCGGGAGAATATATTCAGTACTTC; CDR3: CASSSPRAGEYIQYF
J: TRBJ2-7; V: TRBV20-1; D: NA; length: 14; size: many; DNA: TGCAGTGCTAGAGATTACAGGTCCTCCTACGAGCAGTACTTC; CDR3: CSARDYRSSYEQYF
J: TRBJ2-2; V: TRBV28; D: TRBD2; length: 19; size: many; DNA: TGTGCCAGCAGAGCGTCCAGAGGGACTACCATACTGAACACCGGGGAGCTATTTTTT; CDR3: CASRASRGTTILNTGELFF
J: TRBJ1-2; V: TRBV27; D: NA; length: 15; size: few; DNA: TGTGCCAGCAGTTTTTCCGGGAGCCAACCCTATGGCTACACCTTC; CDR3: CASSFSGSQPYGYTF
J: TRBJ2-3; V: TRBV5-6; D: TRBD2; length: 16; size: medium-sized; DNA: TGTGCCAGCAGCGGCGGACTAGCGGGAGTACCAGATACGCAGTATTTT; CDR3: CASSGGLAGVPDTQYF
J: TRBJ2-3; V: TRBV6-1; D: TRBD2; length: 17; size: many; DNA: TGTGCCAGCAGTGACGACCTGCTAGCGGGAGGCCCAGATACGCAGTATTTT; CDR3: CASSDDLLAGGPDTQYF
J: TRBJ2-1; V: TRBV11-1; D: NA; length: 14; size: many; DNA: TGTGCCAGCAGCTTTAATCAGGCGTACAATGAGCAGTTCTTC; CDR3: CASSFNQAYNEQFF
J: TRBJ2-3; V: TRBV7-2; D: NA; length: 13; size: few; DNA: TGTGCCAGCAGCTTTACAGGAGGAGATACGCAGTATTTT; CDR3: CASSFTGGDTQYF
J: TRBJ1-1; V: TRBV3-1; D: NA; length: 14; size: many; DNA: TGTGCCAGCAGCCAAGGCGGGCTGAACACTGAAGCTTTCTTT; CDR3: CASSQGGLNTEAFF
J: TRBJ2-3; V: TRBV18; D: NA; length: 14; size: NA; DNA: TGTGCCAGCTCACCCTACCGAAACACAGATACGCAGTATTTT; CDR3: CASSPYRNTDTQYF
J: TRBJ2-5; V: TRBV19; D: TRBD2; length: 19; size: many; DNA: TGTGCCAGTAGTCAAACCTCGTTAGCCGGGACTAGCGGCCAAGAGACCCAGTACTTC; CDR3: CASSQTSLAGTSGQETQYF
J: TRBJ2-1; V: TRBV6-6; D: NA; length: 14; size: medium-sized; DNA: TGTGCCAGCAGTTACTCTCAGGTGTACAATGAGCAGTTCTTC; CDR3: CASSYSQVYNEQFF
J: TRBJ2-1; V: TRBV7-3; D: NA; length: 15; size: many; DNA: TGTGCCAGCAGCAGTTTCGGGAGCTATTCAAATGAGCAGTTCTTC; CDR3: CASSSFGSYSNEQFF
J: TRBJ2-3; V: TRBV12-3/TRBV12-4; D: NA; length: 12; size: many; DNA: TGTGCCAGCAGTTTAGTTCAGGATACGCAGTATTTT; CDR3: CASSLVQDTQYF
J: TRBJ1-2; V: TRBV28; D: NA; length: 12; size: few; DNA: TGTGCCAGCTTCTTCTTGTCCGCGGGCTACACCTTC; CDR3: CASFFLSAGYTF